This T cell receptor (beta chain) was profiled in a study of cytomegalovirus exposure and HLA in healthy donors (dated by TCRdb to 2016 to 2017). For the wider study: According to a later analysis, the 120 or so validation repertoires were produced on the same platform as the roughly 600 repertoires of the first cohort. In addition to the first cohort of around 670 subjects, a separate validation cohort of 120 different subjects was used. The study combined high-throughput TCR immunosequencing, statistical association of individual TCRs with disease status, and machine learning to predict cytomegalovirus infection status. The aim of the study was to test whether cataloging public T cell receptors could identify signatures of past pathogen exposure.

Worth noting for this clone: The antigen this receptor binds is unknown. Per-base qualities were not stored, and no clone one base away is much larger.

What the research found in general, with its limitations: Cytomegalovirus status was reported to be diagnosed by the classifier with high specificity and sensitivity in both the original and validation cohorts. Of the cluster scores, 85% to 95% were above 0 in a later analysis, which found that TCRs clustered in the first cohort also tended to co-occur in the 95 to 150 validation repertoires. In the study, some 160 TCR beta chains were listed as associated with cytomegalovirus. It was suggested by the authors that the approach could potentially be generalized to other disease states and immunological phenotypes. A few of the identified cytomegalovirus-associated TCR beta chains were confirmed in vitro to be specific for cytomegalovirus antigens. The validation cohort had no HLA typing available for a later analysis, so co-occurrence within that cohort was assessed over all 120 or so repertoires. Across donors, most TCR sequences were observed very rarely, whereas some public TCRs were present in many individuals.

V is trimmed back by 4 bases and J by 2 bases, and the junction contains 4 bases that no gene match accounts for. CDR1 and CDR2, looked up from the germline V gene (reference sequence), are MNHNY and SVGAGI. The CDR3 sequence holds 15 residues, the cysteine and phenylalanine included. Solely the CDR3 DNA is kept, with 45 bases framed from the first base. Library prep was done by the immunoSEQ multiplex PCR assay. The study's processing was this. A statistical classification framework was developed to diagnose cytomegalovirus status using the catalog of TCR beta chain sequences. Drawn from immuneACCESS, this table holds only the in-frame rearrangements with V and J called that TCRdb kept. Clones are partly lost; checked studies trace under half to an unresolved V gene and leave the rest unexplained. That table gives V, J and clone size, and the DNA gave D and trimming. The sample table shows 50,000 or so clones, and 85% to 95% are seen once. In total, the top ten clones hold under 3% of the sample.

Donors formed part of the validation cohort, which comprised about 120 subjects and was distinct from the first cohort of 690 or so subjects. The sample comprised PBMCs. Recombination connected TRBV6-6 to TRBJ2-7, and TRBD2 aligns with 11 junction nucleotides. The clonotype originates from a man between 18 and 29 years old in good health and CMV-seronegative. The CDR3: CASSSRTSGPYEQYF. The sequence in DNA is TGTGCCAGCAGTTCCCGGACTAGCGGGCCCTACGAGCAGTACTTC.